The sequence of this T cell receptor (beta chain) was determined in a study of T cell repertoires in cytomegalovirus infection. Study overall: TCR beta signatures that were public indicated CMV infection and matching HLA type.

TCRdb passed the reads through MiXCR, listing each CDR3 protein once. The sample has approximately 130,000 distinct CDR3 sequences; more than 20% are singletons. This clonotype was recorded at least ten times. Its cognate antigen is unknown. This CDR3 spans 16 amino acids. CDR1 and CDR2 (germline): SGHTA, FQGNSA. V dropped 4 bases and J dropped 4; count of bases not matched to a gene: 9. This TCR came from a human donor in good health (CMV status not recorded). Some clones in this sample may be carry-over from other donors' samples. Sequencing used PBMCs, sequenced either directly or after in vitro stimulation (not recorded which). J is TRBJ2-2 and V is TRBV7-2; 7 bases line up with TRBD2. CDR3 sequence (DNA): TGTGCCAGCAGCTCATCTGGACTAGTAGGCACCGGGGAGCTGTTTTTT. This sequence encodes CASSSSGLVGTGELFF.